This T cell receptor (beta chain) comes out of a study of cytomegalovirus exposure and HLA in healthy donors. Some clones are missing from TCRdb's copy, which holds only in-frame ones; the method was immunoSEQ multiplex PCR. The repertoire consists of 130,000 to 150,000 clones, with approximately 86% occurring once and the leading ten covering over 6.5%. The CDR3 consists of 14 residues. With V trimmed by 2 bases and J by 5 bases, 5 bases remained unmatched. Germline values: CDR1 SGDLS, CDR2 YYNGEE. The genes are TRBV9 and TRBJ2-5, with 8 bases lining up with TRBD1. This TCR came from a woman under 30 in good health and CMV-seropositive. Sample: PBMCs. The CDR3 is CASSVTAGGETQYF. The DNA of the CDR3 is TGTGCCAGCAGCGTTACAGCAGGGGGCGAGACCCAGTACTTC.